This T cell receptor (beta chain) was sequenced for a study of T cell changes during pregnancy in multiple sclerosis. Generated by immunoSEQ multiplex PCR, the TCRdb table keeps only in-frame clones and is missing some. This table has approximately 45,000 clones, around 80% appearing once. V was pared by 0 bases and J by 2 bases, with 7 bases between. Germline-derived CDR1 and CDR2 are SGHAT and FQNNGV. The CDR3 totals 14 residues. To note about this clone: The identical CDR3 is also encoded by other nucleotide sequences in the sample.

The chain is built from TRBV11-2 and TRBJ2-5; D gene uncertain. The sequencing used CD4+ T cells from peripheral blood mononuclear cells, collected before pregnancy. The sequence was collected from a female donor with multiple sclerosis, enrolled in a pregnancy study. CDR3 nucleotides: TGTGCCAGCAGCTTAGATTCTTTACAAGAGACCCAGTACTTC. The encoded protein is CASSLDSLQETQYF.